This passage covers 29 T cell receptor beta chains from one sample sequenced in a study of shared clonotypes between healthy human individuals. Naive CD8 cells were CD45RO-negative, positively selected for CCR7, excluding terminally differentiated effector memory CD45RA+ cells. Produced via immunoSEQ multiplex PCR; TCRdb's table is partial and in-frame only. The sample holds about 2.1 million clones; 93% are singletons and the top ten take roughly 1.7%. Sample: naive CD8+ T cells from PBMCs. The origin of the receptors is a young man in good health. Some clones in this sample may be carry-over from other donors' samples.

CDR3 DNA: TGTGCCAGCAGCGTAGGAAATGGTAACACTGAAGCTTTCTTT. Residues: CASSVGNGNTEAFF. This chain links TRBV9 with TRBJ1-1, with D uncertain. Germline lookup yields CDR1 SGDLS and CDR2 YYNGEE. V lost 0 bases and J lost 2, with 8 bases in between. The length of the CDR3 is 14 residues.

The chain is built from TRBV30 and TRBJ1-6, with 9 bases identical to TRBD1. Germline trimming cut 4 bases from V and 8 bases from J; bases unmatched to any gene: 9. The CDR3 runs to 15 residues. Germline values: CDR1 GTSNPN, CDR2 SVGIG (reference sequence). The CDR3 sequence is CAWTAGTGSYSPLHF. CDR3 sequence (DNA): TGTGCCTGGACCGCCGGGACAGGGTCCTATTCACCCCTCCACTTT.

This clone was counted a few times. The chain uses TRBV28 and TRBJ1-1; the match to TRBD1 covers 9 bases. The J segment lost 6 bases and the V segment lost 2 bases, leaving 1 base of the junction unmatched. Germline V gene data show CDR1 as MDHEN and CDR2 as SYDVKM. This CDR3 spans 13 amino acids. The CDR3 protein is CASSLGTGPEAFF. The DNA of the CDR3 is TGTGCCAGCAGTTTAGGGACAGGGCCTGAAGCTTTCTTT.

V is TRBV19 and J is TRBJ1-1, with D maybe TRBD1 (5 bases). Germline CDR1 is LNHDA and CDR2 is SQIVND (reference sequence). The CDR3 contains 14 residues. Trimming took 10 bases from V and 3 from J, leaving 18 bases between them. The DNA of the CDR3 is TGTGCCACCCGGGGGGTGGGGAGGGACACTGAAGCTTTCTTT. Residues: CATRGVGRDTEAFF.

The CDR3, as DNA: TGTGCCAGCAATTTTTTTACGGGAGGGTACAATGAGCAGTTCTTC. Amino acids: CASNFFTGGYNEQFF. This sequence joins TRBV11-2 and TRBJ2-1, with TRBD2 identical over 8 bases. Looked up from germline, CDR1 is SGHAT and CDR2 is FQNNGV. The CDR3 is 15 residues long. With 7 bases clipped from V and 4 bases from J, the junction kept 9 bases outside the gene matches.

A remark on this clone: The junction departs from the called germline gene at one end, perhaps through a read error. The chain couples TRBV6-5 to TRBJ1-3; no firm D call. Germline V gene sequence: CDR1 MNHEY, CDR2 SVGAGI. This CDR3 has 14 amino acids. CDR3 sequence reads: CASSYWGAGSTIYF. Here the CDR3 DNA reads TGTGCCAGCAGTTACTGGGGAGCTGGAAGCACCATATATTTT.

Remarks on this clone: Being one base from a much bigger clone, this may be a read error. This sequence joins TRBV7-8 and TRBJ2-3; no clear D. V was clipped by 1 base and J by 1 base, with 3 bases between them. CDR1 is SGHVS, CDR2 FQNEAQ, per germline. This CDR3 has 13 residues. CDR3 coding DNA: TGTGCCAGCAGCTTAGGGCGCACAGATACGCAGTATTTT. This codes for CASSLGRTDTQYF.

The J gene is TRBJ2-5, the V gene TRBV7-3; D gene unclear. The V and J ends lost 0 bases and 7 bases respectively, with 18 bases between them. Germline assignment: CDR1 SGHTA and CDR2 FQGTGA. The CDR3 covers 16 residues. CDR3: CASSLTLAALHRTQYF. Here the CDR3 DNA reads TGTGCCAGCAGCTTAACCCTGGCAGCGCTCCATAGGACCCAGTACTTC.

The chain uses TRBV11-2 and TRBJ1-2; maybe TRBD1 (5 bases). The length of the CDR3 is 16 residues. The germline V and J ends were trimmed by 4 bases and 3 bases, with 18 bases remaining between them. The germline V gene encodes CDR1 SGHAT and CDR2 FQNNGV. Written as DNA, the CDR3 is TGTGCCAGCAGCTCCCTCCCACTGTCAGGGTACTATGGCTACACCTTC. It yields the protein CASSSLPLSGYYGYTF.

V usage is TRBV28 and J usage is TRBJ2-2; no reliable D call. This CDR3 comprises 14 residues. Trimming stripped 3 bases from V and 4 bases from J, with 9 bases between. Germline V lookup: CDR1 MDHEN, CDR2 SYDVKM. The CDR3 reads CASSFRLGTGELFF. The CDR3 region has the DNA TGTGCCAGCAGTTTCCGTCTGGGCACCGGGGAGCTGTTTTTT.

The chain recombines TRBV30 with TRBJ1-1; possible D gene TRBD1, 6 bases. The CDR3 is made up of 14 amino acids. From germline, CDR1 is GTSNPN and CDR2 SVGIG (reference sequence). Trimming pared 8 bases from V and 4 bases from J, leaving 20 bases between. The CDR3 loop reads CALEEQGGVTEAFF. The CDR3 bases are TGTGCCCTGGAAGAACAGGGTGGGGTCACTGAAGCTTTCTTT.

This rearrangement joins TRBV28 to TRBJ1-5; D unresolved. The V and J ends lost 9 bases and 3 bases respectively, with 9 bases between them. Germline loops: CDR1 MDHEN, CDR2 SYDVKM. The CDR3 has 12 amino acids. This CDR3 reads CASREDNQPQHF. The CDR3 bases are TGTGCCAGTAGAGAGGACAATCAGCCCCAGCATTTT.

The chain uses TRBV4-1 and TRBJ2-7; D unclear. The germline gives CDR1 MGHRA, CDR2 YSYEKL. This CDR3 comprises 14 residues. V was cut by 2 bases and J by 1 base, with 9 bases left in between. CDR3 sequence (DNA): TGCGCCAGCAGCCAATCGACGAGATCCTACGAGCAGTACTTC. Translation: CASSQSTRSYEQYF.

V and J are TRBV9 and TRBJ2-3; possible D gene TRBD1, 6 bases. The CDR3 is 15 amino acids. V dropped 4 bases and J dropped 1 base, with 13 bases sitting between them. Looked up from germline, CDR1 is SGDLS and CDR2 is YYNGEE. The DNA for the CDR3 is TGTGCCAGCAGCACCCAGGACAGCGGCACAGATACGCAGTATTTT. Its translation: CASSTQDSGTDTQYF.

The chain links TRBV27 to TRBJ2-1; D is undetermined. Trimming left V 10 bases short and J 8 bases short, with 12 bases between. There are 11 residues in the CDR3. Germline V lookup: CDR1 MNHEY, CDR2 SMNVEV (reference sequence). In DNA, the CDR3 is TGTGCCACCCCGGTGAGCCATGAGCAGTTCTTC. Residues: CATPVSHEQFF.

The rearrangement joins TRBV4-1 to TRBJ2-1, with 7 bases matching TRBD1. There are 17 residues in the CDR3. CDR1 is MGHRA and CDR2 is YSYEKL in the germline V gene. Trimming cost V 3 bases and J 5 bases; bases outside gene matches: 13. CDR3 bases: TGCGCCAGCAGCCACCGACATACCGGGACAGCAAACAATGAGCAGTTCTTC. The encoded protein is CASSHRHTGTANNEQFF.

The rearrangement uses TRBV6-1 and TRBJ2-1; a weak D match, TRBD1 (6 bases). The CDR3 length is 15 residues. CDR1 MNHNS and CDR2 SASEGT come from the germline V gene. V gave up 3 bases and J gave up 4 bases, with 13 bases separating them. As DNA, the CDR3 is TGTGCCAGCAGTGAGACACAGGGAGAATACAATGAGCAGTTCTTC. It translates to CASSETQGEYNEQFF.

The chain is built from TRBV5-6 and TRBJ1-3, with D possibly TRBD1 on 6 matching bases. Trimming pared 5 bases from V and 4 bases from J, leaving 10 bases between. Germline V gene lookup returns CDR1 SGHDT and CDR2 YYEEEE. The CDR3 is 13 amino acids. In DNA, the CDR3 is TGTGCCAGCAGGAGGGGGTTCGGAAACACCATATATTTT. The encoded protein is CASRRGFGNTIYF.

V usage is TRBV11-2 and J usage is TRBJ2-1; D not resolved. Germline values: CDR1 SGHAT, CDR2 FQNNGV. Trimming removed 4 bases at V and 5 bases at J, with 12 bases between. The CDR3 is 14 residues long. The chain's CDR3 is CASSSGRKNNEQFF. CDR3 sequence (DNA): TGTGCCAGCAGCTCCGGGCGGAAAAACAATGAGCAGTTCTTC.

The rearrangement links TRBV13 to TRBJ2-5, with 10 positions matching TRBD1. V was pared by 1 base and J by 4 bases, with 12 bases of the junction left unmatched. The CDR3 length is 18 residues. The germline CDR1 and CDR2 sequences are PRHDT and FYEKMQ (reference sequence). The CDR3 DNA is TGTGCCAGCAGCTTAGAGGGACAGGGGAGTTTTGGGAGAGAGACCCAGTACTTC. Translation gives CASSLEGQGSFGRETQYF.

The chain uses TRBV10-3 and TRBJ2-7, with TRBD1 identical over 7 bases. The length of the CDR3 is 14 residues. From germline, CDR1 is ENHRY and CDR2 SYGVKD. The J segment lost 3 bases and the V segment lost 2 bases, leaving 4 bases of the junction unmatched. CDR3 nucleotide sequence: TGTGCCATCAGTGAGGTGGACAGGATCTACGAGCAGTACTTC. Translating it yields CAISEVDRIYEQYF.

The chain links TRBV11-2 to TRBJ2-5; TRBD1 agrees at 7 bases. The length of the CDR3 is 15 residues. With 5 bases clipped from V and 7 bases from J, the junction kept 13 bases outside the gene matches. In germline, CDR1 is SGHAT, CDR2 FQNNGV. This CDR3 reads CASSPRQGAVGTQYF. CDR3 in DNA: TGTGCCAGCAGCCCCCGACAGGGAGCCGTAGGGACCCAGTACTTC.

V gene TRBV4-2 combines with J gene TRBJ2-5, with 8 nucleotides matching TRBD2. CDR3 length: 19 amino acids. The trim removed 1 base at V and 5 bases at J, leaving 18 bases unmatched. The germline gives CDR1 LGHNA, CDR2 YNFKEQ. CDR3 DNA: TGTGCCAGCAGCCAAGTCGCGACTAGCGTGACTCTTCGGCTGGAGACCCAGTACTTC. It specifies CASSQVATSVTLRLETQYF.

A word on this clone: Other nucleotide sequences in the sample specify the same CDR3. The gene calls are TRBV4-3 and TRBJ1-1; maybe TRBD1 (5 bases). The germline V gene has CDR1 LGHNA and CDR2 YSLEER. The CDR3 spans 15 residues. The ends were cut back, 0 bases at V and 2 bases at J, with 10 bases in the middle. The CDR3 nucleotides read TGCGCCAGCAGCCAAGATATAGGGGCCAACACTGAAGCTTTCTTT. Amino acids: CASSQDIGANTEAFF.

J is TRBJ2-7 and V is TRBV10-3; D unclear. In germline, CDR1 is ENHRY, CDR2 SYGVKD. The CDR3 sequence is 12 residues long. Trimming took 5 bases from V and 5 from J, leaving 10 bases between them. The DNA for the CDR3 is TGTGCCATCAGTCTGTCCGGCGACGAGCAGTACTTC. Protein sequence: CAISLSGDEQYF.

DNA of the CDR3: TGTGCCAGCAGTTACTCGGGACGGAAGAACACTGAAGCTTTCTTT. This translates into CASSYSGRKNTEAFF. The chain is built from TRBV6-5 and TRBJ1-1, with a tentative D call TRBD1 (5 bases). The germline CDR1 and CDR2 sequences are MNHEY and SVGAGI. V was trimmed by 0 bases and J by 1 base, leaving 9 bases between them. There are 15 residues in the CDR3.

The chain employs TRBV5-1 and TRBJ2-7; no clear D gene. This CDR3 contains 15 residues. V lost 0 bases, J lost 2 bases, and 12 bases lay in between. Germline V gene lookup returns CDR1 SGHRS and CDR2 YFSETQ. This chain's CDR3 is CASSLGEHLAYEQYF. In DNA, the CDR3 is TGCGCCAGCAGCTTGGGGGAACACCTCGCCTACGAGCAGTACTTC.

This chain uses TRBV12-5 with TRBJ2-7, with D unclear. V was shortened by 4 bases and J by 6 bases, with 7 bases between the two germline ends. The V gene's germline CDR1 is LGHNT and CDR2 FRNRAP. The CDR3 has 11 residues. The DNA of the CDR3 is TGTGCTAGTGGTTGGAGTACCGAGCAGTACTTC. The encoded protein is CASGWSTEQYF.

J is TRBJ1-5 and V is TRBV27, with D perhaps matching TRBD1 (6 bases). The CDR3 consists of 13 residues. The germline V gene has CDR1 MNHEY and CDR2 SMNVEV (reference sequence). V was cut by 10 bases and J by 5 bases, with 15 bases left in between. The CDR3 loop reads CATTGGADQPQHF. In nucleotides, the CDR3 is TGTGCCACAACCGGGGGGGCAGATCAGCCCCAGCATTTT.